Sequencing of this T cell receptor (beta chain) was carried out in a study of human T cells and chemical hapten exposure. Germline CDR1 reads MDHEN; CDR2 reads SYDVKM. V dropped 4 bases and J dropped 4 bases, with 7 bases sitting between them. This CDR3 comprises 12 residues. Time point defined: patch test 3, about 24 weeks after DPC sensitization. The sample's treatment: therapeutic diphenylcyclopropenone sensitization with weekly scalp DPC. Total RNA was extracted from unfractionated whole blood. TCRdb ran MiXCR on the RACE reads and lists one entry per CDR3 protein. In the table there are over 80,000 distinct CDR3 sequences, 9.5% to 13% of which are singletons.

The chain combines TRBV28 with TRBJ1-2, with D perhaps matching TRBD1 (6 bases). This specimen was whole blood, taken in connection with sensitization to the hapten diphenylcyclopropenone (DPC). The receptor was isolated from a woman under 40 with alopecia areata. Some clones in this sample may be carry-over from other donors' samples. CDR3 nucleotides: TGTGCCAGCAGTTCAGGGGTCTATGGCTACACCTTC. Its protein is CASSSGVYGYTF.